One T cell receptor (beta chain) is described in this entry. This specimen belongs to a study of T-cell memory formation after mild COVID-19. Looking at the study overall: The TCR clusters were mostly specific to one donor.

Sample barcodes and UMIs were carried by the TCR alpha and TCR beta cDNA libraries that 5'RACE generated with constant-segment primers. TCRdb reanalysed the 5' RACE reads using MiXCR and keeps one entry per CDR3 protein. Of under 300,000 distinct CDR3 sequences in the sample, about a sixth were seen once. The ends lost 0 bases at V and 1 base at J; junction bases unmatched: 3. The germline V gene has CDR1 DFQATT and CDR2 SNEGSKA (reference sequence). This CDR3 has 15 residues. This receptor was identified in a man aged 18 to 30 who had mild COVID-19 (a few samples of this study predate the infection). Cell type and time point are not known. The J gene is TRBJ2-3, the V gene TRBV20-1, with 8 bases fitting TRBD1. The specimen sequenced was PBMCs or a T cell subset sorted from them (not recorded which). This chain's CDR3 is CSARDMGQGTDTQYF. The DNA for the CDR3 is TGCAGTGCTAGAGATATGGGACAGGGCACAGATACGCAGTATTTT.